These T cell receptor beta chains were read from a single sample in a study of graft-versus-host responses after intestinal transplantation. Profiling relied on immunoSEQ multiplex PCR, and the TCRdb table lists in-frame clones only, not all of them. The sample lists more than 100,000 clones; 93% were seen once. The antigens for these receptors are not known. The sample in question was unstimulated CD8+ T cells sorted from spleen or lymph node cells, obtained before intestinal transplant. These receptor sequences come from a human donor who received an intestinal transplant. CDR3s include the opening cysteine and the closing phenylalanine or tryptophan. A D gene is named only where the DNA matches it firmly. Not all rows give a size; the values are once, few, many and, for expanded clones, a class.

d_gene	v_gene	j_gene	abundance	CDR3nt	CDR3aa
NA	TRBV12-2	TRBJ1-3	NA	TGTGCAAGTCGCTTAGTTCTGCGGGGCCGCTCTGGAAACACCATATATTTT	CASRLVLRGRSGNTIYF
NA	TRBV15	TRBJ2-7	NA	TGTGCCACCAGCAGAGATGGCGAGCAGTACTTC	CATSRDGEQYF
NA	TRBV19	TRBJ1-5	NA	TGTGCCAGTAGTATGGACGGATACAATCAGCCCCAGCATTTT	CASSMDGYNQPQHF
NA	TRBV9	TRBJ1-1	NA	TGTGCCAGCAGCGTAGCTGGACCGGACACTGAAGCTTTCTTT	CASSVAGPDTEAFF
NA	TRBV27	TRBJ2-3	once	TGTGCCAGCTCCCGGGCAGTAGCAGATACGCAGTATTTT	CASSRAVADTQYF
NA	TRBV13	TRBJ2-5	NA	TGTGCCAGCAGCATAGACAGGTCAGGAGAGACCCAGTACTTC	CASSIDRSGETQYF
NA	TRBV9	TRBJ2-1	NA	TGTGCCAGCGGGGAAGGGGTGTTGTACAATGAGCAGTTCTTC	CASGEGVLYNEQFF
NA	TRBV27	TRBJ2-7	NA	TGTGCCACCAGGAGGGGTGCCTACGAGCAGTACTTC	CATRRGAYEQYF
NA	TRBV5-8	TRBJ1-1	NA	TGTGCCAGCATTTGGGGGAACACTGAAGCTTTCTTT	CASIWGNTEAFF
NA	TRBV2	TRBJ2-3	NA	TGTGCCAGCGGAGAGACAGCCGACTACACAGATACGCAGTATTTT	CASGETADYTDTQYF
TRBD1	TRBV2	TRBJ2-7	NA	TGTGCCAGCAGTTCCAAGGACAGGACCTACGAGCAGTACTTC	CASSSKDRTYEQYF
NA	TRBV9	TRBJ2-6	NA	TGTGCCAGTGGCACGCCCCACCAAGGATCTGGGGCCAACGTCCTGACTTTC	CASGTPHQGSGANVLTF
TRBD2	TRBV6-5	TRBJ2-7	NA	TGTGCCAGCAGCTCCTGGACTAGCGGGGGCTACGAGCAGTACTTC	CASSSWTSGGYEQYF
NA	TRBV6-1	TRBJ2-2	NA	TGTGCCAGCAGTGAACGGAGGGGCGTACTGGTTTTTGAGCCGAACACCGGGGAGCTGTTTTTT	CASSERRGVLVFEPNTGELFF
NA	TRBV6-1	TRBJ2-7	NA	TGTGCCAGCAGTGATAAACAGACCTACGAGCAGTACTTC	CASSDKQTYEQYF
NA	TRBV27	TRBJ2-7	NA	TGTGCCAGCAGTCTAACCGGGACGTACACCTACGAGCAGTACTTC	CASSLTGTYTYEQYF
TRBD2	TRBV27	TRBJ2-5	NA	TGTGCCAGCAGTTCGGTGGGGGGGGTTCAGACCCAGTACTTC	CASSSVGGVQTQYF
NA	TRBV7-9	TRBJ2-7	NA	TGTGCCAGCAGCTCCGGGGAGGTAGGGGCCTACGAGCAGTACTTC	CASSSGEVGAYEQYF
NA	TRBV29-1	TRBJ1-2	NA	TGCAGCGTTGAAGTCGGGGACCTAATCTATGGCTACACCTTC	CSVEVGDLIYGYTF
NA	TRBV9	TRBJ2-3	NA	TGTGCCAGCAGCCATGGGTCCTCTTCCACAGATACGCAGTATTTT	CASSHGSSSTDTQYF
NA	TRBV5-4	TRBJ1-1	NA	TGTGCCAGCAGCGGGTCCCTCGGGAACACTGAAGCTTTCTTT	CASSGSLGNTEAFF
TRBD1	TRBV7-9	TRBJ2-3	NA	TGTGCCAGCAGCTTGAACAGGGGGCGAGGGGCCTCCACAGATACGCAGTATTTT	CASSLNRGRGASTDTQYF
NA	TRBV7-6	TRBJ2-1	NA	TGTGCCAGCAGCTTAGGGGCAGCGGACCTCCCCAATGAGCAGTTCTTC	CASSLGAADLPNEQFF
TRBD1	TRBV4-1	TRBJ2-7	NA	TGCGCCAGCAGCGGTCGGACAGGGGTCTACGAGCAGTACTTC	CASSGRTGVYEQYF
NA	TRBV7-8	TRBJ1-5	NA	TGTGCCAGCAGCCCCGGACAGATCAATCAGCCCCAGCATTTT	CASSPGQINQPQHF
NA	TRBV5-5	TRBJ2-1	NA	TGTGCCAGCAGCGGCGGGATGAATGAGCAGTTCTTC	CASSGGMNEQFF
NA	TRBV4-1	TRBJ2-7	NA	TGCGCCAGCAGGGGGCAAAGCTCCTACGAGCAGTACTTC	CASRGQSSYEQYF
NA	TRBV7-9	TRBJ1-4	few	TGTGCCAGCACCCCGACGGCCCCAGTTGAAAAACTGTTTTTT	CASTPTAPVEKLFF
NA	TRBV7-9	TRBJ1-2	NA	TGTGCCAGCAGCTTAGGGGAGCCTAACTATGGCTACACCTTC	CASSLGEPNYGYTF
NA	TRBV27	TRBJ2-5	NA	TGTGCCAGCAGTTTAGGGGAGACCCAGTACTTC	CASSLGETQYF
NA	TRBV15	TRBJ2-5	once	TGTGCCACCAGCAGAGATTACAGGGTGGGTGAGACCCAGTACTTC	CATSRDYRVGETQYF
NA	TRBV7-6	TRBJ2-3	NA	TGTGCCAGCAGCTTCGCCGAGGGACCAGCCGCGCAGTATTTT	CASSFAEGPAAQYF
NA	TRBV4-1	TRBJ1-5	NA	TGCGCCAGCAGCCAAGATGTATTCAATCAGCCCCAGCATTTT	CASSQDVFNQPQHF
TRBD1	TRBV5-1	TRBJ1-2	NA	TGCGCCAGCAGCTCCCTTCCGGGACAGGGGGACGGCTACACCTTC	CASSSLPGQGDGYTF
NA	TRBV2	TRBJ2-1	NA	TGTGCCAGCAGTGGGGAGAGGGAAAGGGACAATGAGCAGTTCTTC	CASSGERERDNEQFF
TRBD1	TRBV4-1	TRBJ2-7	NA	TGCGCCAGCAGCCTCGGACAGGGCTTTGACGAGCAGTACTTC	CASSLGQGFDEQYF
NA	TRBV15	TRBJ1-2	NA	TGTGCCACCAGCGCCCGGCAACAGGGAGGAGTCTATGGCTACACCTTC	CATSARQQGGVYGYTF
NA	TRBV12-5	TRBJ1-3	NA	TGTGCTAGTGCTCCGGGGCGGTTCTCTGGAAACACCATATATTTT	CASAPGRFSGNTIYF
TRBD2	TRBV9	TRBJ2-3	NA	TGTGCCAGCAGCGCATCAGCGGGGGGGCCTTCAGATACGCAGTATTTT	CASSASAGGPSDTQYF
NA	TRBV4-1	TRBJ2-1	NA	TGCGCCAGCAGCCAGTCTTACAATGAGCAGTTCTTC	CASSQSYNEQFF
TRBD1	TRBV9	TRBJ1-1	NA	TGTGCCAGCAGGCCCGGGACAGGAATGAACACTGAAGCTTTCTTT	CASRPGTGMNTEAFF
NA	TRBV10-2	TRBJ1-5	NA	TGCGCCAGCAGCACCGACAGCCTTTGGCCCCAGCATTTT	CASSTDSLWPQHF
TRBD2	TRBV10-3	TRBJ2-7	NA	TGTGCCACCTCCGGAGCTAGCGGACGATCCTACGAGCAGTACTTC	CATSGASGRSYEQYF
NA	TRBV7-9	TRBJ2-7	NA	TGTGCCAGCAGCTTTTCGTCTCCTGGCGAGCAGTACTTC	CASSFSSPGEQYF
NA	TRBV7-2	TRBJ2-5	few	TGTGCCAGCAGCCCTAGCTTTGGACTTTCAGAGACCCAGTACTTC	CASSPSFGLSETQYF
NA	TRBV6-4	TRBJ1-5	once	TGTGCCAGCAGTGACGGGGCAGACCGCAATCAGCCCCAGCATTTT	CASSDGADRNQPQHF
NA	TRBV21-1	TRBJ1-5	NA	TGTGCCAGCAGCACCGGGACAGGGAGGGATCAGCCCCAGCATTTT	CASSTGTGRDQPQHF
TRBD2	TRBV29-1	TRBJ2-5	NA	TGCAGCGTTCAACGGACTAGCGGGGGGTACCGAGAGACCCAGTACTTC	CSVQRTSGGYRETQYF